The 2 T cell receptor beta chains in this list originate from one sample, sequenced in a study of CD8 T cells in Susac syndrome. Random hexamers primed reverse transcription of about 0.45 to 1 ug RNA. TCRdb ran MiXCR on the immunoSEQ multiplex PCR reads and lists one entry per CDR3 protein. The sample shows 130,000 to 150,000 distinct CDR3 sequences, roughly 94% of them seen only once. The sequenced sample consisted of CD4+ T cells from PBMCs. The source is a human donor in good health.

The chain is built from TRBV19 and TRBJ2-3; a weak D match, TRBD1 (5 bases). The V end was cut by 7 bases, the J end by 6 bases, with 14 bases between. Germline loops: CDR1 LNHDA, CDR2 SQIVND (reference sequence). The CDR3 totals 13 residues. The DNA of the CDR3 is TGTGCCAGTAAGCTCCAGGGTGGCGATACGCAGTATTTT. Amino acid sequence: CASKLQGGDTQYF.

The chain recombines TRBV11-2 with TRBJ1-4; no firm D call. Trimming removed 3 bases at V and 8 bases at J, with 13 bases between. This CDR3 spans 14 amino acids. CDR1 and CDR2 from the germline V gene are SGHAT and FQNNGV. This CDR3 reads CASSFPWLGEKLFF. In nucleotides, the CDR3 is TGTGCCAGCAGCTTCCCCTGGTTAGGGGAAAAACTGTTTTTT.